These 7 T cell receptor beta chains were sequenced from one sample in a study of Graves' ophthalmopathy and Graves' hyperthyroidism. As the template, RNA transcripts were used to amplify TCR beta CDR3 regions. Second-round multiplex PCR came after a first-round RT-PCR that employed HTBI primers. From the multiplex PCR reads, TCRdb called clonotypes with MiXCR, one entry per CDR3 protein. This sample yields some 350,000 distinct CDR3 sequences, of which approximately 18% are seen a single time; roughly 2.6% belongs to the top ten. Sequencing was carried out using peripheral blood. The receptors originated from an adult woman with stable Graves' hyperthyroidism.

This clonotype came up many times. CDR3 amino acids: CASSLVGGGITTYEQYF. The CDR3, as DNA: TGTGCCAGCAGCTTAGTTGGGGGCGGGATTACAACCTACGAGCAGTACTTC. The rearrangement links TRBV11-2 to TRBJ2-7; D tentatively reads TRBD1 or TRBD2 (6 bases each). In germline, CDR1 is SGHAT, CDR2 FQNNGV. This CDR3 comprises 17 residues. V was pared by 1 base and J by 2 bases, with 18 bases between.

The CDR3 is CASSPRIPGKAYEQYF. The DNA of the CDR3 is TGCGCCAGCAGCCCACGAATACCGGGGAAGGCCTACGAGCAGTACTTC. The J gene is TRBJ2-7, the V gene TRBV5-1; D might be TRBD2 (5 bases). The CDR3 length is 16 residues. Trimming removed 4 bases from V and 2 bases from J, with 19 bases in between. CDR1 SGHRS and CDR2 YFSETQ come from the germline V gene.

This clonotype has a count of ten or more. J is TRBJ2-7 and V is TRBV28, with 7 bases aligning to TRBD1. CDR1 is MDHEN and CDR2 is SYDVKM in the germline V gene. V shed 7 bases and J 1 base; nucleotides not matched to a gene: 16. The CDR3 has 17 amino acids. The CDR3 spells CASTMDRFPFTSYEQYF. The DNA of the CDR3 is TGTGCCAGCACCATGGACAGGTTCCCCTTTACATCCTACGAGCAGTACTTC.

The chain combines TRBV27 with TRBJ2-7; 10 nucleotides agree with TRBD1. From germline, CDR1 is MNHEY and CDR2 SMNVEV (reference sequence). Losses at the gene ends were 5 bases for V and 7 bases for J; bases not matched to a gene: 8. The CDR3 spans 14 residues. CDR3 coding DNA: TGTGCCAGCAGTACCCGACAGGGGGCGGGGGAGCAGTACTTC. Residues: CASSTRQGAGEQYF.

The chain uses TRBV5-1 and TRBJ2-7, with D possibly TRBD1 on 5 matching bases. The CDR3 is 16 residues long. Germline V gene data show CDR1 as SGHRS and CDR2 as YFSETQ. V lost 2 bases and J 0 bases, leaving 15 bases between the germline ends. Written as DNA, the CDR3 is TGCGCCAGCAGCTTTAGAACAGGCCTACCCTCCTACGAGCAGTACTTC. Translation gives CASSFRTGLPSYEQYF.

This clonotype was seen repeatedly, ten times or more. The J gene is TRBJ2-7, the V gene TRBV11-2; D not certain. The germline CDR1 and CDR2 sequences are SGHAT and FQNNGV. Trimming took off 4 bases at V and 3 bases at J, with 10 bases between the two ends. The CDR3 runs to 13 residues. The CDR3 protein is CASSSYVDYEQYF. CDR3 sequence (DNA): TGTGCCAGCAGCTCGTACGTGGACTACGAGCAGTACTTC.

This clonotype was recorded only once. The rearrangement joins TRBV20-1 to TRBJ2-7; TRBD1 aligns across 9 bases. Trimming at V came to 5 bases and at J to 2 bases, leaving 4 bases not matched to a gene. The CDR3 extends over 13 amino acids. The germline V gene encodes CDR1 DFQATT and CDR2 SNEGSKA (reference sequence). The DNA for the CDR3 is TGCAGTGCTCGGACAGGGGAGCCCTACGAGCAGTACTTC. Its translation is CSARTGEPYEQYF.